These T cell receptor beta chains were read from a single sample in a study of PD-L1 blockade in urothelial cancer. TCRdb's table, derived via immunoSEQ multiplex PCR, lists solely in-frame clones and lacks some. The sample has approximately 79,000 clones; around four fifths are singletons. The sample was PBMCs, taken around atezolizumab (anti-PD-L1) treatment. These TCRs come from a man aged 40-49 years with urothelial cancer. The CDR3 runs from the conserved cysteine through the conserved F or W. Each record gives: V gene, D gene, CDR3 protein. A D gene is named only where the DNA matches it firmly.

TRBV19	NA	CASSTGFSTDTQYF
TRBV5-5	NA	CASSPDVSGELFF
TRBV28	TRBD2	CAIRTSGRRNEQFF
TRBV27	NA	CASSSSIRQGLYGYTF
TRBV28	NA	CASSLGGASLQPQHF
TRBV28	TRBD2	CASKAGGPEGELFF
TRBV27	TRBD2	CASSGLAGGRTYEQYF
TRBV2	NA	CASNPDWTNEQFF
TRBV27	NA	CASRGGFTGNTIYF
TRBV11-2	NA	CASSPLPRFRDTQYF
TRBV9	TRBD1	CASSAPGQADGELFF
TRBV7-9	NA	CASSLVQGMTSYEQYF
TRBV27	TRBD1	CASSPWTGLNTEAFF
TRBV5-5	NA	CASSSRGLPNTGELFF
TRBV6-5	TRBD2	CASRREGVNEQFF
TRBV19	NA	CASSPLDQPQHF
TRBV27	NA	CASSAHGGPTNEKLFF
TRBV20-1	NA	CSASEDSELFF
TRBV2	TRBD2	CASSGAGEDTQYF
TRBV11-2	NA	CASSRRRATDTQYF
TRBV6-6	NA	CASSLVNEQFF
TRBV7-9	NA	CASSLQGWEETQYF
TRBV15	NA	CATSIGSGETQYF
TRBV7-6	TRBD1	CASSPWTGEATEAFF
TRBV7-2	NA	CASSHRRAEAFF
TRBV6-4	NA	CASRTEAGAFGYTF
TRBV19	TRBD1	CASSFRTGTPYDTQYF
TRBV7-2	NA	CASSPRPGASEAFF
TRBV7-9	NA	CASSPLVGEPGNTEAFF
TRBV27	TRBD1	CASSLVATGNQPQHF
TRBV10-1	TRBD1	CASRWTGLMNTEAFF
TRBV5-4	NA	CASSGGPGELFF
TRBV6-1	NA	CASSAGWNQPQHF
TRBV28	NA	CATRSVDTQYF
TRBV6-6	TRBD1	CASKGTGDTEAFF
TRBV30	TRBD1	CAWSVTGLPYF
TRBV18	NA	CASSPRNEVRDTQYF
TRBV27	NA	CASSFRQEPRLSDTQYF
TRBV20-1	NA	CSARGHTEAFF
TRBV19	NA	CASSMNRGGLYSNQPQHF
TRBV6-5	TRBD1	CASSTPGQGLYGYTF
TRBV7-9	NA	CASSNSQGILDTF
TRBV6-6	TRBD2	CASSYSNPAGVREQYF
TRBV5-1	NA	CASSRMDSSYEQYF
TRBV28	TRBD1	CASSSGQAPFNQPQHF
TRBV15	TRBD2	CATSRDGLAGVNEQFF
TRBV11-2	TRBD1	CASSLVGTGHTEAFF
TRBV5-1	TRBD1	CASSPTGADTQYF
TRBV5-1	TRBD2	CASSAGGLAGLSGELFF